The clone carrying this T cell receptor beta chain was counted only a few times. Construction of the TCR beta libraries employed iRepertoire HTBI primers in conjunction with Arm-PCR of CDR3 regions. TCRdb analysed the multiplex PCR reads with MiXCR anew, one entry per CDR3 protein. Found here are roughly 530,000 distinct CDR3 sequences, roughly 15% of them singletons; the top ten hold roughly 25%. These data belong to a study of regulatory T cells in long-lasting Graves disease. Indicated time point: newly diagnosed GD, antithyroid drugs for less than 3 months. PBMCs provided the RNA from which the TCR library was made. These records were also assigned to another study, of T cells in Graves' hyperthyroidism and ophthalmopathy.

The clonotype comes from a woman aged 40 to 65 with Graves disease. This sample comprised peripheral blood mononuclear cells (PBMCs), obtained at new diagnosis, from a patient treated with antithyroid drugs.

CDR3 coding DNA: TGTGCCATCAGTGAGTCGGTTCAGGCCCATGAGCAGTTCTTC. Its protein is CAISESVQAHEQFF. The rearrangement links TRBV10-3 to TRBJ2-1; D is ambiguous. Germline V gene lookup returns CDR1 ENHRY and CDR2 SYGVKD. The CDR3 totals 14 residues. V was shortened by 0 bases and J by 8 bases, with 11 bases between the two germline ends.